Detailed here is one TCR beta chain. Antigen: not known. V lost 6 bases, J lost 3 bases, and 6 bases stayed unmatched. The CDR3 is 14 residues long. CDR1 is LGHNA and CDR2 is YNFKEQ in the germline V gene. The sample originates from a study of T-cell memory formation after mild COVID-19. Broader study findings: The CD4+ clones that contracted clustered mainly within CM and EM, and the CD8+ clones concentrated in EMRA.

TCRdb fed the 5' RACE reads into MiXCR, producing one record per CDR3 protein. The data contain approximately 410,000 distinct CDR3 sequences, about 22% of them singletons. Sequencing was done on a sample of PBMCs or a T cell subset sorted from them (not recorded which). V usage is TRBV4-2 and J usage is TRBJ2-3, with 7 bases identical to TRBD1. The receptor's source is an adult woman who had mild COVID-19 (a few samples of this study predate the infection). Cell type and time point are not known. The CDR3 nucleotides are TGTGCCAGCAGTAGACAGGGAATGACAGATACGCAGTATTTT. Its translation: CASSRQGMTDTQYF.